These T cell receptor beta chains were read from a single sample in a study of early T cells in non-severe SARS-CoV-2 infection. TCRdb redid the calling of the 5' RACE reads with MiXCR, one entry per CDR3 protein. This table holds approximately 71,000 distinct CDR3 sequences, less than 15% found once. Sample: whole blood. The receptors come from an adult who was a healthcare worker with PCR-confirmed SARS-CoV-2 infection or an uninfected control (not recorded which). Each CDR3 is given with its conserved first and last residue. The D gene is left open where the match is weak. Clone sizes are given selectively: once, few, many, or a class where the clone is expanded.

length: 14
D: -
J: TRBJ2-7
size: few
V: TRBV6-5
CDR3: CASSYGRSSYEQYF
DNA: TGTGCCAGCAGTTATGGCAGGAGCTCCTACGAGCAGTACTTC

length: 15
D: -
J: TRBJ2-2
size: -
V: TRBV7-2
CDR3: CVSSLVSGPTGELFF
DNA: TGTGTCAGCAGCTTAGTGTCTGGGCCCACCGGGGAGCTGTTTTTT

length: 13
D: -
J: TRBJ1-4
size: -
V: TRBV5-1
CDR3: CASSLLPGEKLFF
DNA: TGCGCCAGCAGCTTGCTCCCGGGTGAAAAACTGTTTTTT

length: 13
D: -
J: TRBJ1-5
size: many
V: TRBV19
CDR3: CASIGQIYQPQHF
DNA: TGTGCCAGTATCGGACAGATTTATCAGCCCCAGCATTTT

length: 16
D: -
J: TRBJ2-4
size: few
V: TRBV11-2
CDR3: CASSLLGGTAKNIQYF
DNA: TGTGCCAGCAGCTTATTGGGGGGAACGGCCAAAAACATTCAGTACTTC

length: 11
D: -
J: TRBJ2-3
size: -
V: TRBV14
CDR3: CASSQKDTQYF
DNA: TGTGCCAGCAGCCAAAAAGATACGCAGTATTTT

length: 14
D: -
J: TRBJ1-2
size: -
V: TRBV29-1
CDR3: CSVERQRTNYGYTF
DNA: TGCAGCGTTGAACGACAGAGAACTAACTATGGCTACACCTTC

length: 12
D: TRBD1
J: TRBJ1-4
size: many
V: TRBV29-1
CDR3: CSVLTGNEKLFF
DNA: TGCAGCGTTCTGACAGGGAATGAAAAACTGTTTTTT

length: 18
D: TRBD1
J: TRBJ2-3
size: few
V: TRBV27
CDR3: CASSRTPRTGGQPDTQYF
DNA: TGTGCCAGCAGTCGAACCCCGAGGACAGGGGGCCAACCAGATACGCAGTATTTT

length: 20
D: TRBD2
J: TRBJ2-7
size: -
V: TRBV7-2
CDR3: CASSPPLRQRGIKSWYEQYF
DNA: TGTGCCAGCAGCCCTCCCCTCCGCCAGCGGGGTATAAAATCTTGGTACGAGCAGTACTTC

length: 16
D: -
J: TRBJ2-1
size: many
V: TRBV27
CDR3: CASSEKDDGTYNEQFF
DNA: TGTGCCAGCAGTGAAAAAGATGACGGGACCTACAATGAGCAGTTCTTC

length: 11
D: -
J: TRBJ2-7
size: -
V: TRBV7-2
CDR3: CASSLMDEQYF
DNA: TGTGCCAGCAGCCTGATGGACGAGCAGTACTTC

length: 15
D: TRBD1
J: TRBJ1-6
size: -
V: TRBV7-9
CDR3: CASSQGANFASPLHF
DNA: TGTGCCAGCAGCCAGGGGGCAAACTTTGCCAGCCCCCTCCACTTT

length: 14
D: -
J: TRBJ2-2
size: many
V: TRBV12-3/TRBV12-4
CDR3: CASSPYAGTGELFF
DNA: TGTGCCAGCAGTCCCTACGCAGGCACCGGGGAGCTGTTTTTT

length: 15
D: -
J: TRBJ1-1
size: many
V: TRBV18
CDR3: CASSPEQGMNTEAFF
DNA: TGTGCCAGCTCACCCGAACAGGGTATGAACACTGAAGCTTTCTTT

length: 14
D: -
J: TRBJ2-2
size: -
V: TRBV11-2
CDR3: CASSLYPNTGELFF
DNA: TGTGCCAGCAGCTTATATCCGAACACCGGGGAGCTGTTTTTT

length: 15
D: -
J: TRBJ2-7
size: many
V: TRBV14
CDR3: CASSPRTGPPYEQYF
DNA: TGTGCCAGCAGCCCCCGGACCGGCCCCCCCTACGAGCAGTACTTC

length: 15
D: TRBD2
J: TRBJ2-1
size: few
V: TRBV2
CDR3: CASSESGGRYNEQFF
DNA: TGTGCCAGCAGTGAAAGCGGGGGGCGGTACAATGAGCAGTTCTTC

length: 15
D: TRBD2
J: TRBJ2-1
size: many
V: TRBV20-1
CDR3: CSATGTSGGSNEQFF
DNA: TGCAGTGCTACCGGGACTAGCGGGGGGAGTAATGAGCAGTTCTTC

length: 15
D: -
J: TRBJ1-1
size: -
V: TRBV2
CDR3: CASSEGAGAGTEAFF
DNA: TGTGCCAGCAGTGAGGGGGCGGGCGCGGGCACTGAAGCTTTCTTT

length: 14
D: -
J: TRBJ2-7
size: many
V: TRBV7-6
CDR3: CASSLEGVGYEQYF
DNA: TGTGCCAGCAGCTTAGAGGGCGTAGGCTACGAGCAGTACTTC

length: 15
D: TRBD2
J: TRBJ2-5
size: -
V: TRBV7-9
CDR3: CASSRTVGGQETQYF
DNA: TGTGCCAGCAGCCGCACCGTCGGGGGGCAAGAGACCCAGTACTTC

length: 13
D: TRBD2
J: TRBJ2-5
size: -
V: TRBV6-2/TRBV6-3
CDR3: CAMASGEQETQYF
DNA: TGTGCCATGGCAAGCGGGGAGCAAGAGACCCAGTACTTC

length: 16
D: -
J: TRBJ1-1
size: few
V: TRBV12-3/TRBV12-4
CDR3: CASSLGVGSANTEAFF
DNA: TGTGCCAGCAGTTTAGGGGTGGGGAGCGCGAACACTGAAGCTTTCTTT

length: 15
D: TRBD2
J: TRBJ2-3
size: many
V: TRBV5-1
CDR3: CASSSGGLVLDTQYF
DNA: TGCGCCAGCAGCAGCGGGGGGCTGGTTTTGGATACGCAGTATTTT

length: 16
D: -
J: TRBJ2-1
size: many
V: TRBV9
CDR3: CASSVGTSSSYNEQFF
DNA: TGTGCCAGCAGCGTGGGGACATCATCCTCCTACAATGAGCAGTTCTTC

length: 16
D: -
J: TRBJ2-1
size: -
V: TRBV6-1
CDR3: CASSEAYSSSYNEQFF
DNA: TGTGCCAGCAGTGAAGCCTATTCGAGCTCCTACAATGAGCAGTTCTTC

length: 15
D: -
J: TRBJ1-4
size: -
V: TRBV3-1
CDR3: CASSIGTGAHEKLFF
DNA: TGTGCCAGCAGCATCGGGACGGGTGCTCACGAAAAACTGTTTTTT

length: 11
D: -
J: TRBJ2-7
size: -
V: TRBV20-1
CDR3: CSASGPYEQYF
DNA: TGCAGTGCTAGTGGTCCTTACGAGCAGTACTTC

length: 17
D: -
J: TRBJ1-6
size: few
V: TRBV15
CDR3: CATSRGAYRANNSPLHF
DNA: TGTGCCACCAGCAGGGGTGCATACAGGGCCAATAATTCACCCCTCCACTTT

length: 13
D: TRBD1
J: TRBJ2-5
size: -
V: TRBV7-2
CDR3: CASRSADRETQYF
DNA: TGTGCCAGCAGATCGGCGGACAGGGAGACCCAGTACTTC

length: 15
D: -
J: TRBJ1-3
size: -
V: TRBV5-1
CDR3: CASTQTGITGNTIYF
DNA: TGCGCCAGCACCCAAACAGGGATAACTGGAAACACCATATATTTT

length: 16
D: -
J: TRBJ2-3
size: many
V: TRBV20-1
CDR3: CSAIYDWTSSTDTQYF
DNA: TGCAGTGCCATTTACGACTGGACATCGAGCACAGATACGCAGTATTTT

length: 11
D: -
J: TRBJ2-7
size: -
V: TRBV28
CDR3: CASSQTSEQYF
DNA: TGTGCCAGCAGTCAGACAAGCGAGCAGTACTTC

length: 13
D: -
J: TRBJ2-1
size: few
V: TRBV7-9
CDR3: CASSATLGAARFF
DNA: TGTGCCAGCAGCGCGACCCTTGGAGCCGCGCGGTTCTTC

length: 11
D: -
J: TRBJ1-2
size: -
V: TRBV5-6
CDR3: CASSLSSAYTF
DNA: TGTGCCAGCAGCTTGTCGAGTGCCTACACCTTC

length: 18
D: TRBD2
J: TRBJ2-2
size: many
V: TRBV7-7
CDR3: CASSLRLAGGANTGELFF
DNA: TGTGCTAGCAGCTTGAGGCTAGCGGGGGGTGCGAACACCGGGGAGCTGTTTTTT

length: 13
D: -
J: TRBJ2-1
size: -
V: TRBV3-1
CDR3: CASTQGGGDEQFF
DNA: TGTGCCAGCACCCAGGGGGGCGGGGATGAGCAGTTCTTC

length: 16
D: -
J: TRBJ2-1
size: -
V: TRBV5-5
CDR3: CASSALGRSSYNEQFF
DNA: TGTGCCAGCAGCGCCCTAGGACGCAGCTCCTACAATGAGCAGTTCTTC

length: 16
D: -
J: TRBJ1-2
size: few
V: TRBV9
CDR3: CASSRKMRGHLYGYTF
DNA: TGTGCCAGCAGCCGGAAAATGAGGGGACACCTCTATGGCTACACCTTC

length: 13
D: -
J: TRBJ1-1
size: -
V: TRBV20-1
CDR3: CSARTAGITEAFF
DNA: TGCAGTGCTAGAACGGCAGGGATTACTGAAGCTTTCTTT

length: 12
D: -
J: TRBJ2-5
size: -
V: TRBV5-4
CDR3: CASSLSSGTQYF
DNA: TGTGCCAGCAGCTTATCTTCGGGAACCCAGTACTTC

length: 14
D: -
J: TRBJ2-3
size: -
V: TRBV6-6
CDR3: CASSYGGSQGTQYF
DNA: TGTGCCAGCAGTTACGGGGGGAGCCAGGGGACGCAGTATTTT

length: 15
D: TRBD2
J: TRBJ2-3
size: many
V: TRBV20-1
CDR3: CSVASGGYDTDTQYF
DNA: TGCAGTGTCGCAAGCGGGGGATATGACACAGATACGCAGTATTTT

length: 17
D: TRBD1
J: TRBJ2-7
size: -
V: TRBV5-5
CDR3: CASSLIRDRGFSYEQYF
DNA: TGTGCCAGCAGCTTGATTCGAGACAGGGGATTTTCCTACGAGCAGTACTTC

length: 16
D: -
J: TRBJ2-1
size: few
V: TRBV19
CDR3: CASSIGGYPSYNEQFF
DNA: TGTGCCAGTAGTATAGGTGGGTACCCCTCCTACAATGAGCAGTTCTTC

length: 16
D: TRBD1
J: TRBJ1-1
size: -
V: TRBV14
CDR3: CASSHRQGPMNTEAFF
DNA: TGTGCCAGCAGCCATCGACAGGGTCCCATGAACACTGAAGCTTTCTTT

length: 15
D: -
J: TRBJ1-2
size: many
V: TRBV5-1
CDR3: CASSSSVQPNYGYTF
DNA: TGCGCCAGCAGCAGCTCGGTCCAGCCTAACTATGGCTACACCTTC

length: 15
D: TRBD1
J: TRBJ2-1
size: -
V: TRBV20-1
CDR3: CSATRDRRNFNEQFF
DNA: TGCAGTGCTACCCGGGACAGGCGTAATTTCAATGAGCAGTTCTTC

length: 17
D: TRBD1
J: TRBJ1-2
size: few
V: TRBV20-1
CDR3: CSAEPLRTGEIYYGYTF
DNA: TGCAGTGCTGAGCCCCTCAGGACAGGCGAAATCTACTATGGCTACACCTTC

length: 14
D: -
J: TRBJ2-7
size: few
V: TRBV7-8
CDR3: CASSLRRQFDEQYF
DNA: TGTGCCAGCAGCTTGCGTAGACAATTTGACGAGCAGTACTTC

length: 16
D: -
J: TRBJ2-3
size: -
V: TRBV5-6
CDR3: CASSEGSFTPTDTQYF
DNA: TGTGCCAGCAGCGAAGGGTCTTTCACCCCCACAGATACGCAGTATTTT

length: 12
D: TRBD1
J: TRBJ1-2
size: many
V: TRBV2
CDR3: CASMGQAEGYTF
DNA: TGTGCCAGCATGGGACAGGCGGAGGGCTACACCTTC

length: 15
D: -
J: TRBJ2-3
size: -
V: TRBV19
CDR3: CASSTGVGSTDTQYF
DNA: TGTGCCAGTAGTACCGGCGTGGGAAGCACAGATACGCAGTATTTT

length: 11
D: -
J: TRBJ2-7
size: -
V: TRBV28
CDR3: CASSTYYEQYF
DNA: TGTGCCAGCAGTACCTACTACGAGCAGTACTTC

length: 13
D: -
J: TRBJ2-1
size: few
V: TRBV11-3
CDR3: CASSFSKFNEQFF
DNA: TGTGCCAGCAGCTTCTCCAAGTTCAATGAGCAGTTCTTC

length: 12
D: -
J: TRBJ2-7
size: -
V: TRBV6-2/TRBV6-3
CDR3: CASRSGPYEQYF
DNA: TGTGCCAGCAGATCCGGGCCCTACGAGCAGTACTTC